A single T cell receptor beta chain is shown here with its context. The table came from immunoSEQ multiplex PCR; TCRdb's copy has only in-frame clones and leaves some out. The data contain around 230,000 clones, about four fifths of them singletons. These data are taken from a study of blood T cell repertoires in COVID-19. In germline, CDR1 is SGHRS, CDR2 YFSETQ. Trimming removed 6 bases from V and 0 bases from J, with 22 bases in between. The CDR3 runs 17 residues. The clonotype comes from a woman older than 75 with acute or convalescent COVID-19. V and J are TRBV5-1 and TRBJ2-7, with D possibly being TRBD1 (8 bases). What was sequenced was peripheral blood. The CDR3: CASTLGGTGTSSYEQYF. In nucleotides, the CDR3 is TGCGCCAGCACCCTGGGAGGGACAGGAACTAGCTCCTACGAGCAGTACTTC. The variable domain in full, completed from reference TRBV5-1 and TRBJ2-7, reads KAGVTQTPRYLIKTRGQQVTLSCSPISGHRSVSWYQQTPGQGLQFLFEYFSETQRNKGNFPGRFSGRQFSNSRSEMNVSTLELGDSALYLCASTLGGTGTSSYEQYFGPGTRLTVT.